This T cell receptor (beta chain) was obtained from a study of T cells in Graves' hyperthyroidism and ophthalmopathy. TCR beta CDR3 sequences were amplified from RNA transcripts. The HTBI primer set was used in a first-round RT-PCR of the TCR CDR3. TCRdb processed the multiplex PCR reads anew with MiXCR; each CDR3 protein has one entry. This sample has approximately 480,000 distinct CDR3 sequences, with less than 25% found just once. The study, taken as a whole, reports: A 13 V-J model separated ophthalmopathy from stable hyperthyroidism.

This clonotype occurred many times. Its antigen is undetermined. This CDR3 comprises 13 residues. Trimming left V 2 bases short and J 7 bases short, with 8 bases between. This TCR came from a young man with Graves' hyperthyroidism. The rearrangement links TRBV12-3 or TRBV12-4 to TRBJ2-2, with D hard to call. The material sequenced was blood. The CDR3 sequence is CASSLLVGGELFF. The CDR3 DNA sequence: TGTGCCAGCAGTTTACTAGTTGGCGGGGAGCTGTTTTTT.